A selection of T cell receptor beta chains follows, all from one sample in a study of OX40 agonist ivuxolimab in advanced cancers. Produced via immunoSEQ multiplex PCR; TCRdb's table is partial and in-frame only. The table records about 63,000 clones, 90% to 95% of them present only once. The sample in question was CD4+ or CD8+ T cells sorted from blood, obtained in a trial of the OX40 agonist ivuxolimab. Receptor source: an adult with an advanced solid tumor such as melanoma, head and neck, liver or kidney cancer. CDR3s include the opening cysteine and the closing phenylalanine or tryptophan. The D gene is left open where the match is weak. Only part of the rows carry a size: once, few, many, or a class if the clone is expanded.

abundance	j_gene	v_gene	d_gene	CDR3nt	CDR3aa
NA	TRBJ2-5	TRBV19	NA	TGTGCCAGTAACCCCGGGGACCAGGAGACCCAGTACTTC	CASNPGDQETQYF
NA	TRBJ1-1	TRBV28	NA	TGTGCCTCCCACGAGGTAGATATGAGCACTGAAGCTTTCTTT	CASHEVDMSTEAFF
NA	TRBJ1-5	TRBV5-6	NA	TGTGCCAGCAGCTCTGCGACAGGCAATCAGCCCCAGCATTTT	CASSSATGNQPQHF
NA	TRBJ2-2	TRBV7-2	NA	TGTGCCAGCAGCGTAATAACCGACACCGGGGAGCTGTTTTTT	CASSVITDTGELFF
NA	TRBJ1-5	TRBV5-6	NA	TGTGCCAGCAGCTTAGCGGGATCGGGTGGGGGTCAGCCCCAGCATTTT	CASSLAGSGGGQPQHF
NA	TRBJ1-2	TRBV27	NA	TGTGCCAGCAGTCGTGTACCGCAGGGGATGGAGGGCTACACCTTC	CASSRVPQGMEGYTF
NA	TRBJ1-5	TRBV4-1	NA	TGCGCCAGCAGCCCTTTGACGGGAAATCAGCCCCAGCATTTT	CASSPLTGNQPQHF
NA	TRBJ2-1	TRBV27	TRBD2	TGTGCCAGCAGTTTGGGACTAGCGGGTTACAATGAGCAGTTCTTC	CASSLGLAGYNEQFF
NA	TRBJ2-3	TRBV7-9	TRBD2	TGTGCCAGCAGCTTAGCTTTCGGACTAGCGGGAGACAGAGTAGATACGCAGTATTTT	CASSLAFGLAGDRVDTQYF
NA	TRBJ2-3	TRBV27	TRBD2	TGTGCCAGCAGTCCGGTCCCGGGAGGGTCCCCAGATACGCAGTATTTT	CASSPVPGGSPDTQYF
NA	TRBJ1-2	TRBV4-1	TRBD1	TGCGCCAGCAGCCAAGATGCCAGGGGGCCCTATGGCTACACCTTC	CASSQDARGPYGYTF
NA	TRBJ2-1	TRBV19	TRBD2	TGTGCCAGTAGTACCGTAGCGGGAGTGATCAATGAGCAGTTCTTC	CASSTVAGVINEQFF
NA	TRBJ1-1	TRBV19	TRBD1	TGTGCCAGTAGGAAGACAGGGCTCACTGAAGCTTTCTTT	CASRKTGLTEAFF
NA	TRBJ2-5	TRBV27	TRBD2	TGTGCCAGCAGTTTATTCGAACCGGGACTAGCGGGGGGTCGAGAGACCCAGTACTTC	CASSLFEPGLAGGRETQYF
NA	TRBJ1-2	TRBV5-4	NA	TGTGCCAGCAGCTCACTAGATGGGGGCTACACCTTC	CASSSLDGGYTF
few	TRBJ2-6	TRBV9	NA	TGTGCCAGCAGCATCACACGGTTCTCTGGGGCCAACGTCCTGACTTTC	CASSITRFSGANVLTF